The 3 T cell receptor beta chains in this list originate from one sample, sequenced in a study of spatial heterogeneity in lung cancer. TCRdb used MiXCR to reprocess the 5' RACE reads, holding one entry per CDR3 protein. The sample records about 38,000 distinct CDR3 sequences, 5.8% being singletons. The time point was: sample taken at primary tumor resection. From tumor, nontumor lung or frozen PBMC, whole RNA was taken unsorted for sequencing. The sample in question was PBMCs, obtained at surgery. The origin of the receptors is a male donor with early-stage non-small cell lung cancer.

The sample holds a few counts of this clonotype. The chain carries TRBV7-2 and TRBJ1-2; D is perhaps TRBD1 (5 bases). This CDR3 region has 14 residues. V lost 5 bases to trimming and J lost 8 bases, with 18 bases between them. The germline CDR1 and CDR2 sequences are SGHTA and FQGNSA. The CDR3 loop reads CASSDRGRGEGYTF. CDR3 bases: TGTGCCAGCAGCGACCGGGGCCGGGGAGAAGGCTACACCTTC.

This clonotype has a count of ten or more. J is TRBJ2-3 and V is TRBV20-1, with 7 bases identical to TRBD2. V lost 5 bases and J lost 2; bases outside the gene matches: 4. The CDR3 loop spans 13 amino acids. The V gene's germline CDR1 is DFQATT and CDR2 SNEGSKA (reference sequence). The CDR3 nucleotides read TGCAGTGCTGGTGGGACTATCACAGATACGCAGTATTTT. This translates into CSAGGTITDTQYF.

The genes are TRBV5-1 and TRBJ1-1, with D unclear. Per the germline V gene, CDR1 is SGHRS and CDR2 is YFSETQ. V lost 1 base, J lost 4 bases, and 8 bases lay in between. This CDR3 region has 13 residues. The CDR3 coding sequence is TGCGCCAGCAGCTTGCAGAGAGGCACTGAAGCTTTCTTT. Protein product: CASSLQRGTEAFF.